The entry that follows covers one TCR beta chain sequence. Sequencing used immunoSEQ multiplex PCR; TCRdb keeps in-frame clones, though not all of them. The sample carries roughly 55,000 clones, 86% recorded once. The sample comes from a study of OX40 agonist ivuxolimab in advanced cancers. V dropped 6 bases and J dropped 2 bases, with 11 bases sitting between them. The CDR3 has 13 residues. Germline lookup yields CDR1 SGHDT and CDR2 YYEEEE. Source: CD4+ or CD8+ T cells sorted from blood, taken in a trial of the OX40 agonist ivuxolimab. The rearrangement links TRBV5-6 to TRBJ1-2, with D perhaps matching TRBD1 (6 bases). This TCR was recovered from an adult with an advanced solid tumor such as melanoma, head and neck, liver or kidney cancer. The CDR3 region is CASTSGQNYGYTF. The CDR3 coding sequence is TGTGCCAGCACCTCAGGACAGAACTATGGCTACACCTTC.